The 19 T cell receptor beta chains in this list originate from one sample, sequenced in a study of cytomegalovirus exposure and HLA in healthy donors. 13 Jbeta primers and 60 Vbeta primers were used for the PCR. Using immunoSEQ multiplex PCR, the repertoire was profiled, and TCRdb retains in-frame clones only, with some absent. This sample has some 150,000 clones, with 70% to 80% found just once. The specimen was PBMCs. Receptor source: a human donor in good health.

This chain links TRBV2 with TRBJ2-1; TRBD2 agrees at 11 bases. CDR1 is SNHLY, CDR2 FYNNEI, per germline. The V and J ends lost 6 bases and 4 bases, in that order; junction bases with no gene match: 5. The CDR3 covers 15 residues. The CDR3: CASRPGTSGYNEQFF. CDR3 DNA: TGTGCCAGCAGACCCGGGACTAGCGGTTACAATGAGCAGTTCTTC.

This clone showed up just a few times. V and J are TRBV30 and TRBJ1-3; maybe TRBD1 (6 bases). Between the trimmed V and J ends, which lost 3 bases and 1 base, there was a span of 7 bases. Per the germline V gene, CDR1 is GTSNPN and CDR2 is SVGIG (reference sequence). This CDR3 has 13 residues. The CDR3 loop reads CAWRRGSGNTIYF. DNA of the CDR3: TGTGCCTGGAGGAGGGGGTCTGGAAACACCATATATTTT.

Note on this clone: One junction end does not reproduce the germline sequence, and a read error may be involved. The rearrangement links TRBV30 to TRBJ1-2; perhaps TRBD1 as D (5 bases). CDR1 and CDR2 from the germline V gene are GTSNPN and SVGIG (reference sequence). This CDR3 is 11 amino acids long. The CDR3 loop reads CAWSVQVGYPF. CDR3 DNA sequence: TGTGCCTGGAGTGTACAGGTTGGCTACCCCTTC. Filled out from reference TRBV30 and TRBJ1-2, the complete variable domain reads SQTIHQWPATLVQPVGSPLSLECTVEGTSNPNLYWYRQAAGRGLQLLFYSVGIGQISSEVPQNLSASRPQDRQFILSSKKLLLSDSGFYLCAWSVQVGYPFGSGTRLTVV.

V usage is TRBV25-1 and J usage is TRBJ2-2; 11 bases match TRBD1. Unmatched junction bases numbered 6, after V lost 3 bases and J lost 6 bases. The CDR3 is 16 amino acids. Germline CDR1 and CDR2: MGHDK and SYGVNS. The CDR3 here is CASSDAGTGGSGELFF. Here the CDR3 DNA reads TGTGCCAGCAGTGATGCCGGGACAGGGGGTTCCGGGGAGCTGTTTTTT.

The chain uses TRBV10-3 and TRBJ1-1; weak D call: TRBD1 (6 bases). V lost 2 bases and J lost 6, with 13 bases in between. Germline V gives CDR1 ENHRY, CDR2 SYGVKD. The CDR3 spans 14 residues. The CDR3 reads CAISEPGATPEAFF. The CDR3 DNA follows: TGTGCCATCAGTGAGCCAGGGGCGACCCCTGAAGCTTTCTTT.

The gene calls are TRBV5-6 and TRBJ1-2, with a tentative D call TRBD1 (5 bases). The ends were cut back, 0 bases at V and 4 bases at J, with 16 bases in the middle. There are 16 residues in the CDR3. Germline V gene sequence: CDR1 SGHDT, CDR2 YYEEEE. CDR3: CASSLGASDNLYGYTF. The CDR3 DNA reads TGTGCCAGCAGCTTGGGGGCCTCGGACAATCTCTATGGCTACACCTTC.

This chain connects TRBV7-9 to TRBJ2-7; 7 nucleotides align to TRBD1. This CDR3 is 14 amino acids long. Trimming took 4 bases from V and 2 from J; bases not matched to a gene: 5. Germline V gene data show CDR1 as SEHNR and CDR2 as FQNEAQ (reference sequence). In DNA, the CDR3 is TGTGCCAGCAGCTCTCCGGGACAGACCTACGAGCAGTACTTC. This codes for CASSSPGQTYEQYF. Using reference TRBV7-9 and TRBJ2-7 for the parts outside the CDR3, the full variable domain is DTGVSQNPRHKITKRGQNVTFRCDPISEHNRLYWYRQTLGQGPEFLTYFQNEAQLEKSRLLSDRFSAERPKGSFSTLEIQRTEQGDSAMYLCASSSPGQTYEQYFGPGTRLTVT.

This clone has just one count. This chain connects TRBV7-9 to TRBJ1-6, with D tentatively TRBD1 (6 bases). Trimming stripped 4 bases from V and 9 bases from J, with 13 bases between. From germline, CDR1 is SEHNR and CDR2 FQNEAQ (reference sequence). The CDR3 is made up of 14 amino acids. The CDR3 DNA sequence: TGTGCCAGCAGCTGGGGGGAGGGGGTTTCACCCCTCCACTTT. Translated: CASSWGEGVSPLHF. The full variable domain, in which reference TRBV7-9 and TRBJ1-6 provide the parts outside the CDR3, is DTGVSQNPRHKITKRGQNVTFRCDPISEHNRLYWYRQTLGQGPEFLTYFQNEAQLEKSRLLSDRFSAERPKGSFSTLEIQRTEQGDSAMYLCASSWGEGVSPLHFGNGTRLTVT.

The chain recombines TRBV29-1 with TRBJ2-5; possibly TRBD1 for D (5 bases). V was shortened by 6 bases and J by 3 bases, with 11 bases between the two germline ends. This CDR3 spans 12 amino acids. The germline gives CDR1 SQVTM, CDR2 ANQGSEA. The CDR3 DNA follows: TGCAGCGTCCAAGCCAGGGAAGAGACCCAGTACTTC. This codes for CSVQAREETQYF.

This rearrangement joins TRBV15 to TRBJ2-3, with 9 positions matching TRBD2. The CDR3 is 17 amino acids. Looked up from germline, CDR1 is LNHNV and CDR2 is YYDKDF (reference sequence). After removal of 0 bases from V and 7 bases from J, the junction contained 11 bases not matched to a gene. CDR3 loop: CATSRENRGGARYTQYF. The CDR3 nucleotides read TGTGCCACCAGCAGAGAGAATCGCGGGGGGGCGCGTTATACGCAGTATTTT.

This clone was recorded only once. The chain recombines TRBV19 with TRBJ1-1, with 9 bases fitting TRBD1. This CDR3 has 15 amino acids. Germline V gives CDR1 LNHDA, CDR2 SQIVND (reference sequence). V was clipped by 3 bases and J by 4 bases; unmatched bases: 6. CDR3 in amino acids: CASSIGTGYATEAFF. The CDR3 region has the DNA TGTGCCAGTAGTATCGGGACAGGGTATGCCACTGAAGCTTTCTTT. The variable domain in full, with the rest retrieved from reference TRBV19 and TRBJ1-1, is DGGITQSPKYLFRKEGQNVTLSCEQNLNHDAMYWYRQDPGQGLRLIYYSQIVNDFQKGDIAEGYSVSREKKESFPLTVTSAQKNPTAFYLCASSIGTGYATEAFFGQGTRLTVV.

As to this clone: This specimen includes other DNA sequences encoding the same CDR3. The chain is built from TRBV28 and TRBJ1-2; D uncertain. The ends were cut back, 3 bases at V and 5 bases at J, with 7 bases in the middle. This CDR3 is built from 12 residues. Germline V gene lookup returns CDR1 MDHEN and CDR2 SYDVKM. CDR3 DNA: TGTGCCAGCAGTTTGTCAGGTTATGGCTACACCTTC. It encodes CASSLSGYGYTF.

The CDR3 sequence: CASSFQGANERGAYNEQFF. The CDR3 DNA reads as TGTGCCAGCAGCTTCCAGGGGGCTAACGAGCGGGGGGCCTACAATGAGCAGTTCTTC. The genes are TRBV7-9 and TRBJ2-1; weak D call: TRBD2 (9 bases). V was trimmed by 3 bases and J by 2 bases, leaving 23 bases between them. Germline V lookup: CDR1 SEHNR, CDR2 FQNEAQ (reference sequence). CDR3 size: 19 residues.

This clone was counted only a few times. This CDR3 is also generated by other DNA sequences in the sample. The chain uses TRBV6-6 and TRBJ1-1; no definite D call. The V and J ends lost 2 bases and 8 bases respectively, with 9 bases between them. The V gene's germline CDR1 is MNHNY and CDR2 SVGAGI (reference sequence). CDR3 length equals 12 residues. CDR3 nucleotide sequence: TGTGCCAGCAGTTACCGTGGAGGAGAAGCTTTCTTT. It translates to CASSYRGGEAFF.

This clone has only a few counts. The CDR3 is CASSESGQAYGYTF. The CDR3 coding sequence is TGTGCCAGCAGTGAAAGTGGCCAGGCCTATGGCTACACCTTC. The chain has TRBV6-1 and TRBJ1-2; no reliable D call. The CDR3 consists of 14 residues. V dropped 2 bases and J dropped 4 bases, with 11 bases sitting between them. CDR1 and CDR2 from the germline V gene are MNHNS and SASEGT.

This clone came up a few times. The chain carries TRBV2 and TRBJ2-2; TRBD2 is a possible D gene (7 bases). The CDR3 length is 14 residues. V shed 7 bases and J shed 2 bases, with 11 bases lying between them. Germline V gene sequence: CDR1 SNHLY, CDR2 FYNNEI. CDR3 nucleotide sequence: TGTGCCAGCATAGGGGGGGCAAACACCGGGGAGCTGTTTTTT. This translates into CASIGGANTGELFF.

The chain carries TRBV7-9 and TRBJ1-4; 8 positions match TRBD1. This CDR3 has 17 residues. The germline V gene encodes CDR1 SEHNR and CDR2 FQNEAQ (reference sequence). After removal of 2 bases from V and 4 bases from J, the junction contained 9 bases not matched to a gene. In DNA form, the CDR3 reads TGTGCCAGCAGCTTATGGGTTGGGGGACAGGATAATGAAAAACTGTTTTTT. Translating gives CASSLWVGGQDNEKLFF.

This CDR3 is CASSLSGQGPNQPQHF. CDR3 bases: TGTGCCAGCAGTTTATCGGGGCAGGGCCCGAATCAGCCCCAGCATTTT. This rearrangement joins TRBV27 to TRBJ1-5, with a possible D match to TRBD1 (5 bases). This CDR3 contains 16 residues. Germline lookup yields CDR1 MNHEY and CDR2 SMNVEV (reference sequence). The V end lost 0 bases, the J end lost 4 bases, and 13 bases lay between the germline ends.

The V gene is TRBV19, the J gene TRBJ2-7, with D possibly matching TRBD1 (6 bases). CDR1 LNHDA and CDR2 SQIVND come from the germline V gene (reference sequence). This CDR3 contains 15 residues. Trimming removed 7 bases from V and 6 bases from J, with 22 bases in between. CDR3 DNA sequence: TGTGCCAGTACCTATACCCTGACAGGAGGCGGCGAGCAGTACTTC. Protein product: CASTYTLTGGGEQYF.